The present TCR beta chain was sequenced within a study of blood T cells in healthy people across ages. In its sample, this clonotype was seen a few times. Its cognate antigen is unknown. Healthy individuals of Caucasian origin from Russia, aged about 6 to 95, served as donors. For the second PCR, which ran for 7 to 11 cycles, a sample-barcoded 5' primer and a J-beta primer mix were used. MiXCR was run by TCRdb on the 5' RACE reads, yielding one entry per CDR3 protein. Of hundreds of thousands of distinct CDR3 sequences listed, less than 60% are singletons. Study findings and constraints: The authors considered diversity estimates from one million T cells to be underestimates. Donor CMV status was unknown, possibly confounding expanded clonotype changes. Per-million-T-cell TCR beta diversity fell roughly linearly with age.

Germline V gives CDR1 MNHEY, CDR2 SVGEGT. The CDR3 covers 15 residues. V was clipped by 4 bases and J by 10 bases; unmatched bases: 12. The V and J genes are TRBV6-2 or TRBV6-3 and TRBJ2-1; 8 positions match TRBD1. Sequences were obtained from blood. The TCR comes from a man aged 80 or over in good health. The CDR3 nucleotides are TGTGCCAGCAGTTCGTCGACAGGGGCCCCTTTGGAGCAGTTCTTC. Amino acids: CASSSSTGAPLEQFF.